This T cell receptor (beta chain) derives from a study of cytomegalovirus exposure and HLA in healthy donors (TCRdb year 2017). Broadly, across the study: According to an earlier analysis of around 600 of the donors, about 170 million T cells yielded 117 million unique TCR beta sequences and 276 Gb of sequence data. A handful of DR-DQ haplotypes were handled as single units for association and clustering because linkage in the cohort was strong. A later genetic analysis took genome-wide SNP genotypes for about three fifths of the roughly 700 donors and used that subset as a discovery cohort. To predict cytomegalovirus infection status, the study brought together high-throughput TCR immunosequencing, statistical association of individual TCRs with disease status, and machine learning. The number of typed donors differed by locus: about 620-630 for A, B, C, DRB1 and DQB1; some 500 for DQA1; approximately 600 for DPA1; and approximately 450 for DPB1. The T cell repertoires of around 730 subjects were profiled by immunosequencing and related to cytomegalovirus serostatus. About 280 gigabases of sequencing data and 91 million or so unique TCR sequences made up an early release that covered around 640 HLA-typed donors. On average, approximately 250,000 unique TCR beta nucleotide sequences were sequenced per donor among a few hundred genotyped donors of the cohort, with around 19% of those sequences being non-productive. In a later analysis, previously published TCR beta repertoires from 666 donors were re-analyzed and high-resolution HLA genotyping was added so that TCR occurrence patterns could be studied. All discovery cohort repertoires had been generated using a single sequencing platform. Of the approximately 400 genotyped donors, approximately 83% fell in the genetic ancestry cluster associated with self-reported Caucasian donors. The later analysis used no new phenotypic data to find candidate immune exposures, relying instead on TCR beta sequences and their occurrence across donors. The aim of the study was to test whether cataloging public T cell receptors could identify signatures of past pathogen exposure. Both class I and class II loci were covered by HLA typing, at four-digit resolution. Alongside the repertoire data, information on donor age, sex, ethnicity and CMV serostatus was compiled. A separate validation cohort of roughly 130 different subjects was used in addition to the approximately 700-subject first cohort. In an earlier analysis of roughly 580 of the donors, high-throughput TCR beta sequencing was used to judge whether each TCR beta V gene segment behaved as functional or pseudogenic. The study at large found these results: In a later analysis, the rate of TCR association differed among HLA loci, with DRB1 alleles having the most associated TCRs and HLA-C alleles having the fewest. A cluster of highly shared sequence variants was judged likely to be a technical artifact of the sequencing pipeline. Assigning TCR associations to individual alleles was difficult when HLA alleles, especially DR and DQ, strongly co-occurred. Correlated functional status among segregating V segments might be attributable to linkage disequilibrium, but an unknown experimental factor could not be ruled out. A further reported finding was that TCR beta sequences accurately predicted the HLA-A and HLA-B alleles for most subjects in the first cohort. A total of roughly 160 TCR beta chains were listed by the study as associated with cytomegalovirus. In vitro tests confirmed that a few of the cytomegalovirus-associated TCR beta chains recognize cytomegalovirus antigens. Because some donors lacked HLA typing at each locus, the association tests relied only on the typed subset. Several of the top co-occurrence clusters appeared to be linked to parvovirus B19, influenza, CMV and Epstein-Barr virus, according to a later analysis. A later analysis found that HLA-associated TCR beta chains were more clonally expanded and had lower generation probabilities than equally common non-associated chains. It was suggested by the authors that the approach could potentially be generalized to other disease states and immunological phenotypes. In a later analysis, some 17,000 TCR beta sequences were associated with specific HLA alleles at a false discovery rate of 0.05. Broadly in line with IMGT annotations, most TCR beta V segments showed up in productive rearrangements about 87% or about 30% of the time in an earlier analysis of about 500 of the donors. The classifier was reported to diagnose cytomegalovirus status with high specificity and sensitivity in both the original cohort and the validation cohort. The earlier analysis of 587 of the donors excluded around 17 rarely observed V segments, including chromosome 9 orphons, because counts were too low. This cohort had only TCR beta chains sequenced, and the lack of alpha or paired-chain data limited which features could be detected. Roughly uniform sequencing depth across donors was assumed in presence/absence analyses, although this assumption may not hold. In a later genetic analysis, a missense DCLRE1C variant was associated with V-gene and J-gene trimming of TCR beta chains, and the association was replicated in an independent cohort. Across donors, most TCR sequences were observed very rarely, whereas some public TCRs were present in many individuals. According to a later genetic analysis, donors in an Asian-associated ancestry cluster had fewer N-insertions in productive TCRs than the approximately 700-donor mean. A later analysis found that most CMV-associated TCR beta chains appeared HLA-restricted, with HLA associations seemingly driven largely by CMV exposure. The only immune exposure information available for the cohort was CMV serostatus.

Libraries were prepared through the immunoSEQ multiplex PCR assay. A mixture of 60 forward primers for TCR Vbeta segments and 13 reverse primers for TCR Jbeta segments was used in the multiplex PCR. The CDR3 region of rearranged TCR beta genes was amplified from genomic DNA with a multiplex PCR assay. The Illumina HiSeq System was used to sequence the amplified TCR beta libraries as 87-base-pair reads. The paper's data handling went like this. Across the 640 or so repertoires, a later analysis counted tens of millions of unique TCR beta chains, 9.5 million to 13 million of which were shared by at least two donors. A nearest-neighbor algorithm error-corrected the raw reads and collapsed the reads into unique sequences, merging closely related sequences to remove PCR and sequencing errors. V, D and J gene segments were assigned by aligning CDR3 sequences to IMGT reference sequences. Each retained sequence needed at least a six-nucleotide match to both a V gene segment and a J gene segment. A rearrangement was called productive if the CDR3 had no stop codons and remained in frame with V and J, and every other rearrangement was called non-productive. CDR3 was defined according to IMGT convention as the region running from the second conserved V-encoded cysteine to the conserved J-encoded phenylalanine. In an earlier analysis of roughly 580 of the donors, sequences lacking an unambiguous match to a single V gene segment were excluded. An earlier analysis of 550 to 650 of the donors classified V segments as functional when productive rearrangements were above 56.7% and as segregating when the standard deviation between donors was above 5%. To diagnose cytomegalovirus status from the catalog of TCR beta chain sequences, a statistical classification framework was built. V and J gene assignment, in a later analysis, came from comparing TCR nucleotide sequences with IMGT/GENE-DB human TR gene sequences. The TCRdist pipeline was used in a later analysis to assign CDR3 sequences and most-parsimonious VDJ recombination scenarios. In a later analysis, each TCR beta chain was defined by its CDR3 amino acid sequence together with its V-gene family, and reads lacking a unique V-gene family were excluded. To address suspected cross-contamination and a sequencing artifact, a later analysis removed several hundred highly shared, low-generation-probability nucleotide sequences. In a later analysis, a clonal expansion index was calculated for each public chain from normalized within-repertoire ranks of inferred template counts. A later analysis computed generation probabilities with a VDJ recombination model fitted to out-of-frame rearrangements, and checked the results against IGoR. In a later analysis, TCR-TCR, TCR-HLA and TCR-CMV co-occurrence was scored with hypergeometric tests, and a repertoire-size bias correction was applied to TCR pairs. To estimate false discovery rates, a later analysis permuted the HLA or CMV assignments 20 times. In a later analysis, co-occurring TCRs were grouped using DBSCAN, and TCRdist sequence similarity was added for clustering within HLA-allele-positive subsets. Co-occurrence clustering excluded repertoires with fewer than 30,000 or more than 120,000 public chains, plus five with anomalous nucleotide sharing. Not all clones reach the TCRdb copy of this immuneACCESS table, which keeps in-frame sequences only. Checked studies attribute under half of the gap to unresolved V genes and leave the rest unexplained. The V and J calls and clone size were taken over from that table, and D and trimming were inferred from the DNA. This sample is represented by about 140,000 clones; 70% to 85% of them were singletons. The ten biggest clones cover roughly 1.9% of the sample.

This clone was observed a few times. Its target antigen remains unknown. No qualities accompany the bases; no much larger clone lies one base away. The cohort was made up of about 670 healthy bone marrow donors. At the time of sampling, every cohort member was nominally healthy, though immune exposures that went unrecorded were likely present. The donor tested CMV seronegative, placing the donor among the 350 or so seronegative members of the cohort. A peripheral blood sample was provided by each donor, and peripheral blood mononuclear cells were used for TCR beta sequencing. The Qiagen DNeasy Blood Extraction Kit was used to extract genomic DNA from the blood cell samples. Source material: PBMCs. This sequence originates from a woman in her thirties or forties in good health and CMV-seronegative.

The base sequence is TGTGCCAGCAGCTCTCGCGGGGGACTAAACTCCTACGAGCAGTACTTC. This sequence encodes CASSSRGGLNSYEQYF. The chain links TRBV5-4 with TRBJ2-7; TRBD2 aligns with 7 central bases. Per the germline V gene (reference sequence), SGHNT is the CDR1 and YYREEE is the CDR2. For this chain, trimming is 3 bases at the V end and 0 bases at the J end, and the number of junction bases without a gene match is 9. From the cysteine up to the phenylalanine, the CDR3 has a length of 16 residues. CDR3 DNA is the only sequence kept; it has 48 bases, read in frame from the first base.